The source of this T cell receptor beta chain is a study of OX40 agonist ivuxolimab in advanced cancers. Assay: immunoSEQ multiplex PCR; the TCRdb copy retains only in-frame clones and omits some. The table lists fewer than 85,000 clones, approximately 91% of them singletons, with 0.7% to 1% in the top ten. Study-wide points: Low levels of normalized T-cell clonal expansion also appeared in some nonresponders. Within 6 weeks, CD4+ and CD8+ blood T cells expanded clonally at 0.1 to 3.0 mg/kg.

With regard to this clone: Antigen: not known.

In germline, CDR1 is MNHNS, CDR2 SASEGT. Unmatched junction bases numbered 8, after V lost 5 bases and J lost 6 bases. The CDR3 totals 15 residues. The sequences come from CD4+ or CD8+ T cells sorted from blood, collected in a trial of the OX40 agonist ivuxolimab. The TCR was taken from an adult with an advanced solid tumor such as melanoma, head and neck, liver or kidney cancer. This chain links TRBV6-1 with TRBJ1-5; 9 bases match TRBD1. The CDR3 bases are TGTGCCAGCAGTCGGACAGGGGAGGAAGGTCAGCCCCAGCATTTT. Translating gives CASSRTGEEGQPQHF.